These 5 T cell receptor beta chains came from one sample sequenced in a study of CD8 T cells in Susac syndrome. With random hexamers, reverse transcription was performed on about 0.5 to 1 ug of RNA. MiXCR, applied by TCRdb to the immunoSEQ multiplex PCR reads, yields one record per CDR3 protein. Among tens of thousands of distinct CDR3 sequences listed, around nine tenths were seen once. What was sequenced was CD8+ T cells from PBMCs. All receptors come from a human donor with multiple sclerosis.

CDR3 sequence reads: CASSFTAGELFF. DNA of the CDR3: TGCGCCAGCAGCTTTACGGCCGGGGAGCTGTTTTTT. The genes are TRBV5-1 and TRBJ2-2; D is unclear. Germline CDR1 is SGHRS and CDR2 is YFSETQ. The CDR3 has 12 residues. V lost 2 bases to trimming and J lost 6 bases, with 5 bases between them.

V and J are TRBV27 and TRBJ1-1; TRBD1 aligns across 10 bases. V gave up 4 bases and J gave up 0 bases; unmatched junction bases: 2. The germline V gene has CDR1 MNHEY and CDR2 SMNVEV (reference sequence). The CDR3 loop spans 15 amino acids. In DNA form, the CDR3 reads TGTGCCAGCAGTTCGACAGGGGGCTTGAACACTGAAGCTTTCTTT. This codes for CASSSTGGLNTEAFF.

The J gene is TRBJ2-7, the V gene TRBV2, with D hard to call. Germline lookup yields CDR1 SNHLY and CDR2 FYNNEI. V was clipped by 3 bases and J by 3 bases, with 15 bases between them. There are 15 residues in the CDR3. As DNA, the CDR3 is TGTGCCAGCAGTGAGGTGGACGTGGGGAACTACGAGCAGTACTTC. It yields the protein CASSEVDVGNYEQYF.

This rearrangement joins TRBV6-5 to TRBJ2-4; 7 bases agree with TRBD2. CDR1 is MNHEY and CDR2 is SVGAGI in the germline V gene. The CDR3 totals 16 residues. Trimming took 0 bases from V and 8 from J; bases not matched to a gene: 10. CDR3 amino acids: CASSYSKGGGGYIQYF. CDR3 DNA sequence: TGTGCCAGCAGTTACTCGAAAGGCGGGGGTGGCTACATTCAGTACTTC.

This clonotype has just a few counts. The rearrangement links TRBV20-1 to TRBJ1-2; D gene ambiguous. Per the germline V gene, CDR1 is DFQATT and CDR2 is SNEGSKA (reference sequence). This CDR3 is built from 10 residues. The CDR3 loop is CGIWRYGYTF. The DNA of the CDR3 is TGCGGTATATGGCGCTATGGCTACACCTTC.